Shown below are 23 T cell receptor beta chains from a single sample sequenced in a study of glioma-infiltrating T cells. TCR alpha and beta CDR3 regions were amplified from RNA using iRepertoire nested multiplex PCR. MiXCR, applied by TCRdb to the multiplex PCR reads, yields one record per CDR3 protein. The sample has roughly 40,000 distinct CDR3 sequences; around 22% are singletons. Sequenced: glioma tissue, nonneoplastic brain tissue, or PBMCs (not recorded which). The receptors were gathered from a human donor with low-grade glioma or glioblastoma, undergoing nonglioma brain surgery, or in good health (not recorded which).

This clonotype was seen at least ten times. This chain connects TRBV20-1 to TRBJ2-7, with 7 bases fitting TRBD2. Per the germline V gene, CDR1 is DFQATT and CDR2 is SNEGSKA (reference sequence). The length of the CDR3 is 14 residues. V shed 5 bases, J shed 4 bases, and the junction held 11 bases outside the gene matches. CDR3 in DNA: TGCAGTGCTCCCGGAGGCGGGAGATCTTACGAGCAGTACTTC. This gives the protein CSAPGGGRSYEQYF.

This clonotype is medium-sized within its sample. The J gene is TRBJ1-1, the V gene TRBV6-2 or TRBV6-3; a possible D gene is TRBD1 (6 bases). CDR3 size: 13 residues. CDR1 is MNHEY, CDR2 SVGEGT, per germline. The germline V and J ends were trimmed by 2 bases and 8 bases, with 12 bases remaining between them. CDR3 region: CASSYMGGVEAFF. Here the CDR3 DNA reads TGTGCCAGCAGTTACATGGGGGGCGTGGAAGCTTTCTTT.

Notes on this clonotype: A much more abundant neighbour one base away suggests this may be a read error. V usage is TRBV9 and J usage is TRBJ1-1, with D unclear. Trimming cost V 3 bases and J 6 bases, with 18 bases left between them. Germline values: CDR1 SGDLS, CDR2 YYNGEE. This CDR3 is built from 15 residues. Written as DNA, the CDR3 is TGTGCCAGCAGCGGTGAGGGCAGGACTACCGCTGAAGCTTTCTTT. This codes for CASSGEGRTTAEAFF.

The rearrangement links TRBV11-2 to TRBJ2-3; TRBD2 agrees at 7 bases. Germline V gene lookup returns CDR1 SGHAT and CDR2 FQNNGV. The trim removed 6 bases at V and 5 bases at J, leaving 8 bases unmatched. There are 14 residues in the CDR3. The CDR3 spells CASSRTRGEDTQYF. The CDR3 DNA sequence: TGTGCCAGCAGTCGGACTAGGGGAGAAGATACGCAGTATTTT.

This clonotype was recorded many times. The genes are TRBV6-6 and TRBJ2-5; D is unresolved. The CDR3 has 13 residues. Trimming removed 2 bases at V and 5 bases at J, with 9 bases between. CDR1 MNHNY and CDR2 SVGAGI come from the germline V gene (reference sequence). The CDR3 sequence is CASSYAAEETQYF. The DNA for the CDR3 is TGTGCCAGCAGTTACGCAGCCGAGGAGACCCAGTACTTC.

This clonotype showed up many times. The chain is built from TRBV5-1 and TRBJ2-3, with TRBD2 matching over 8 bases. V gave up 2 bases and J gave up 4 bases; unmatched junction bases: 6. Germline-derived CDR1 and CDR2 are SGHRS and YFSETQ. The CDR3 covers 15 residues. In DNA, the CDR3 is TGCGCCAGCAGCTTAAACGGGGGGGCTTCAGATACGCAGTATTTT. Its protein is CASSLNGGASDTQYF.

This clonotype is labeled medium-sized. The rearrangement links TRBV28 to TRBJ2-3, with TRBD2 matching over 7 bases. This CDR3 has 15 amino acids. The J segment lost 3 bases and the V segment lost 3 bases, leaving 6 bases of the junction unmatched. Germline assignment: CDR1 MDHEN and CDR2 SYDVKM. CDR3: CASSLSEGGTDTQYF. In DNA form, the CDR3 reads TGTGCCAGCAGTTTGTCCGAGGGAGGGACAGATACGCAGTATTTT.

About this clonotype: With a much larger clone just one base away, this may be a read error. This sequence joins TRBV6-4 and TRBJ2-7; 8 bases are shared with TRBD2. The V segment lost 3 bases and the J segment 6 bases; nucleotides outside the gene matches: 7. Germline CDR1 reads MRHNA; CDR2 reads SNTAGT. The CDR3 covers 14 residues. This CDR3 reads CASSEKAGVGEQYF. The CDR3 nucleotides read TGTGCCAGCAGTGAAAAAGCGGGAGTAGGCGAGCAGTACTTC.

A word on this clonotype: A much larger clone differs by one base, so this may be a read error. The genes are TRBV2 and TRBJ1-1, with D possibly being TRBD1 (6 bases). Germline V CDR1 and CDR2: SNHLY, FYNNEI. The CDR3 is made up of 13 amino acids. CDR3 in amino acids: CASSKAGGGGAFF. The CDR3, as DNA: TGTGCCAGCAGTAAAGCGGGGGGAGGGGGAGCTTTCTTT.

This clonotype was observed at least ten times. The chain's CDR3 is CSARPSGGGVSYEQYF. The CDR3 DNA reads as TGCAGTGCTAGACCAAGCGGCGGGGGGGTCTCCTACGAGCAGTACTTC. V is TRBV20-1 and J is TRBJ2-7, with 9 positions matching TRBD2. Trimming took 2 bases from V and 0 from J; bases not matched to a gene: 8. In germline, CDR1 is DFQATT, CDR2 SNEGSKA (reference sequence). The CDR3 totals 16 residues.

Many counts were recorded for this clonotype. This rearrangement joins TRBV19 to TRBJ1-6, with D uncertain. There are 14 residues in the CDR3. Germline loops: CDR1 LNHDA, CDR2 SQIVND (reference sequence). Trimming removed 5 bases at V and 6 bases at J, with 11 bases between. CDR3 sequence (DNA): TGTGCCAGTAGTTTTGGGGAGCTTAATTCACCCCTCCACTTT. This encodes CASSFGELNSPLHF. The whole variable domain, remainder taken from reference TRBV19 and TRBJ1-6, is DGGITQSPKYLFRKEGQNVTLSCEQNLNHDAMYWYRQDPGQGLRLIYYSQIVNDFQKGDIAEGYSVSREKKESFPLTVTSAQKNPTAFYLCASSFGELNSPLHFGNGTRLTVT.

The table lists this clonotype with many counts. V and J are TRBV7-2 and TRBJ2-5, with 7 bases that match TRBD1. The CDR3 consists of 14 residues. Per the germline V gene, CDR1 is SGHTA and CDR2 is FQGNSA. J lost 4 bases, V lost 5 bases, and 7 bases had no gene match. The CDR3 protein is CASSPRQGRETQYF. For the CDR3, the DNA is TGTGCCAGCAGCCCAAGACAGGGTAGAGAGACCCAGTACTTC.

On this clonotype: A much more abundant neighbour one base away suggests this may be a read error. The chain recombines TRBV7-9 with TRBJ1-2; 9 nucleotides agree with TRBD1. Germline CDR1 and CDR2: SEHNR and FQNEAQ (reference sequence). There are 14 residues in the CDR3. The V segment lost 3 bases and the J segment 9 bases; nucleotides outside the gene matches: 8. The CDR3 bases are TGTGCCAGCAGCTTGGCCGGGACAGGGCATAGCTACACCTTC. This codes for CASSLAGTGHSYTF. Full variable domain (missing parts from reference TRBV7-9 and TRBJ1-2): DTGVSQNPRHKITKRGQNVTFRCDPISEHNRLYWYRQTLGQGPEFLTYFQNEAQLEKSRLLSDRFSAERPKGSFSTLEIQRTEQGDSAMYLCASSLAGTGHSYTFGSGTRLTVV.

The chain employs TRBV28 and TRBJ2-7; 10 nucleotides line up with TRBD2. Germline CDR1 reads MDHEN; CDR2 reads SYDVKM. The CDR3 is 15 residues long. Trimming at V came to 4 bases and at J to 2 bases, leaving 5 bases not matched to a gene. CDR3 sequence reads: CASSSSGGRPYEQYF. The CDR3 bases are TGTGCCAGCAGTTCTAGCGGGGGACGACCCTACGAGCAGTACTTC.

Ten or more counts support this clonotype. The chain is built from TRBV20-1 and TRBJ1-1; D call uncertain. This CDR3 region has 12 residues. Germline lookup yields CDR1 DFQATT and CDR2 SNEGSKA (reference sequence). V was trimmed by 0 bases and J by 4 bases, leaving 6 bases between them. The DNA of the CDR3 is TGCAGTGCTAGAGATCGGGTCACTGAAGCTTTCTTT. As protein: CSARDRVTEAFF.

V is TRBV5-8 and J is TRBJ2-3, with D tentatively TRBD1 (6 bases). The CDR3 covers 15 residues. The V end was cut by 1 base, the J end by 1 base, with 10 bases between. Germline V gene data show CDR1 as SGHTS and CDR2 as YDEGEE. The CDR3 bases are TGTGCCAGCAGCTTGACAGGGTTTCGCACAGATACGCAGTATTTT. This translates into CASSLTGFRTDTQYF.

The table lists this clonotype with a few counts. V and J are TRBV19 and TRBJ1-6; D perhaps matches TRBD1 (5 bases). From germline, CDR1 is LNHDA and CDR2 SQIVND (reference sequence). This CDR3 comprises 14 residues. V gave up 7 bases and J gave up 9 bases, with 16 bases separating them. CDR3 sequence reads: CASNRGTVGSPLHF. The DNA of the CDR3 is TGTGCCAGTAATCGAGGGACCGTTGGTTCACCCCTCCACTTT.

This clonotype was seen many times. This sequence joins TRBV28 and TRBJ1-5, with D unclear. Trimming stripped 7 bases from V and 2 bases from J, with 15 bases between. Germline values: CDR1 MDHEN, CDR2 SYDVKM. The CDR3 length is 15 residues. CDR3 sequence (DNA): TGTGCCAGCACCCCCCCGGGCGGCGGCAATCAGCCCCAGCATTTT. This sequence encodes CASTPPGGGNQPQHF. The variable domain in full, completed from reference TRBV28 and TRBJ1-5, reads DVKVTQSSRYLVKRTGEKVFLECVQDMDHENMFWYRQDPGLGLRLIYFSYDVKMKEKGDIPEGYSVSREKKERFSLILESASTNQTSMYLCASTPPGGGNQPQHFGDGTRLSIL.

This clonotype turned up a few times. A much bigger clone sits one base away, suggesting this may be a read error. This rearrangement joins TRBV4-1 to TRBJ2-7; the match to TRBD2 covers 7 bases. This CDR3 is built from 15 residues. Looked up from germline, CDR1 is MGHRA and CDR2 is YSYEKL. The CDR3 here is CASSSSNLADYEQCV. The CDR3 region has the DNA TGCGCCAGCAGCTCAAGCAATCTAGCGGATTACGAGCAGTGCGTC.

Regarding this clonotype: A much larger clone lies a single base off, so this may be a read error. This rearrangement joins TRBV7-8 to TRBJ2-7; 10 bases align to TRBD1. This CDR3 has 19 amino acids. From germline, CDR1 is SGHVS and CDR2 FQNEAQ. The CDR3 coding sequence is TGTGCCAGCAGCTCGCCTTTGGCTCGACAGGGGGCGATCCCTCGCGAGCAGCACTTC. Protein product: CASSSPLARQGAIPREQHF.

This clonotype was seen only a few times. The CDR3 loop reads CATSEREETQYF. The CDR3 nucleotides are TGTGCCACCAGTGAGAGGGAAGAGACCCAGTACTTC. The chain carries TRBV24-1 and TRBJ2-5; D may be TRBD2 (5 bases). This CDR3 region has 12 residues. Trimming removed 4 bases at V and 3 bases at J, with 5 bases between. Looked up from germline, CDR1 is KGHDR and CDR2 is SFDVKD.

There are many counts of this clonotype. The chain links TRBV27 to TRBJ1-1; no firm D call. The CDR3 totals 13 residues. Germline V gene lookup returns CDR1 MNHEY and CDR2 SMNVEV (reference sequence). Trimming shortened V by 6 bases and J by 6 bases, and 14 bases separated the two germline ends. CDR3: CASRGIFNAEAFF. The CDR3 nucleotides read TGTGCCAGCAGGGGGATCTTCAACGCTGAAGCTTTCTTT.

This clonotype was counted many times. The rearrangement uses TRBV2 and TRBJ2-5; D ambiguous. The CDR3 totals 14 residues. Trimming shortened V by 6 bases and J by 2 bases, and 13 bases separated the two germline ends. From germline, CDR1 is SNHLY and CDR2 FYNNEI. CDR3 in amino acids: CASSYSIRQETQYF. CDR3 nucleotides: TGTGCCAGCAGCTACAGTATCCGACAAGAGACCCAGTACTTC.